Presented here are 6 T cell receptor beta chains from one specimen sequenced in a study of blood T cells in healthy people across ages. A sample-barcoded 5' primer and a J-beta primer mix were used in a second PCR of roughly 7 to 11 cycles. TCRdb recomputed calls from the 5' RACE reads with MiXCR, one row per CDR3 protein. The top ten clones hold 15% to 25% of a sample with 650,000 to 950,000 distinct CDR3 sequences, around 43% of them seen once. The sequenced sample was blood. The source of these receptors is a man in his fifties or sixties in good health.

This clonotype was counted a few times. This chain links TRBV5-1 with TRBJ1-1, with 7 bases identical to TRBD1. J gave up 0 bases and V 0 bases, and 8 bases lay outside the gene matches. The V gene's germline CDR1 is SGHRS and CDR2 YFSETQ. This CDR3 has 17 residues. CDR3 sequence: CASSLAPGDRVNTEAFF. DNA for the CDR3: TGCGCCAGCAGCTTGGCCCCCGGGGACAGAGTGAACACTGAAGCTTTCTTT.

The sample holds a few counts of this clonotype. The J gene is TRBJ1-1, the V gene TRBV5-5; TRBD1 matches at 7 bases. After removal of 1 base from V and 5 bases from J, the junction contained 5 bases not matched to a gene. Germline V CDR1 and CDR2: SGHKS, YYEKEE (reference sequence). The CDR3 has 14 residues. The CDR3 nucleotides are TGTGCCAGCAGCTTGCGGGACAGTCGGACTGAAGCTTTCTTT. Its protein is CASSLRDSRTEAFF.

The V call is TRBV24-1, the J call TRBJ2-1; 12 bases are a match to TRBD2. Germline V CDR1 and CDR2: KGHDR, SFDVKD. V lost 3 bases and J lost 0; bases outside the gene matches: 5. The length of the CDR3 is 18 residues. CDR3 DNA: TGTGCCACCAGTGATGACGGACTAGCGGGGATCTCCTACAATGAGCAGTTCTTC. Translating gives CATSDDGLAGISYNEQFF.

This clonotype showed up just a few times. The chain employs TRBV7-9 and TRBJ2-5, with D hard to call. Germline V CDR1 and CDR2: SEHNR, FQNEAQ (reference sequence). With 2 bases removed from V and 3 bases from J, the gap between germline ends came to 7 bases. The CDR3 is 13 amino acids. Here the CDR3 reads CASSLIREETQYF. The CDR3 DNA reads TGTGCCAGCAGCTTAATCCGGGAAGAGACCCAGTACTTC.

The chain recombines TRBV2 with TRBJ1-2; TRBD1 might be the D (6 bases). The CDR3 is made up of 12 amino acids. Germline-derived CDR1 and CDR2 are SNHLY and FYNNEI. The V gene lost 6 bases and the J gene lost 6 bases, with 11 bases spanning the gap. The CDR3 DNA is TGTGCCAGCAGGGGGGACACCGATGGCTACACCTTC. This sequence encodes CASRGDTDGYTF. Using reference TRBV2 and TRBJ1-2 for the parts outside the CDR3, the full variable domain is EPEVTQTPSHQVTQMGQEVILRCVPISNHLYFYWYRQILGQKVEFLVSFYNNEISEKSEIFDDQFSVERPDGSNFTLKIRSTKLEDSAMYFCASRGDTDGYTFGSGTRLTVV.

This CDR3 reads CASSSVAGAQETQYF. CDR3 bases: TGCGCCAGCAGCTCCGTAGCGGGGGCACAAGAGACCCAGTACTTC. The genes are TRBV5-1 and TRBJ2-5, with 9 bases matching TRBD2. V shed 3 bases, J shed 2 bases, and the junction held 5 bases outside the gene matches. Germline CDR1 reads SGHRS; CDR2 reads YFSETQ. The CDR3 length is 15 residues.